The clone carrying this TCR beta chain has only a few counts. TCRdb reprocessed the 5' RACE reads via MiXCR and lists one record per CDR3 protein. Here the sample spans more than 25,000 distinct CDR3 sequences, more than 7.5% being singletons. The record originates from a study of chronic HIV infection and antiretroviral therapy. Per germline, CDR1 MDHEN and CDR2 SYDVKM. Trimming took 6 bases from V and 4 from J, leaving 13 bases between them. The CDR3 is made up of 13 amino acids. The specimen sequenced was peripheral blood. This TCR derives from an adult who had HIV and had not received antiretroviral therapy, or was an uninfected healthy control (not recorded which). The chain employs TRBV28 and TRBJ2-7; D perhaps matches TRBD1 (6 bases). The CDR3 loop reads CASSPRQEYEQYF. CDR3 nucleotide sequence: TGTGCCAGCAGCCCGAGACAGGAGTACGAGCAGTACTTC.